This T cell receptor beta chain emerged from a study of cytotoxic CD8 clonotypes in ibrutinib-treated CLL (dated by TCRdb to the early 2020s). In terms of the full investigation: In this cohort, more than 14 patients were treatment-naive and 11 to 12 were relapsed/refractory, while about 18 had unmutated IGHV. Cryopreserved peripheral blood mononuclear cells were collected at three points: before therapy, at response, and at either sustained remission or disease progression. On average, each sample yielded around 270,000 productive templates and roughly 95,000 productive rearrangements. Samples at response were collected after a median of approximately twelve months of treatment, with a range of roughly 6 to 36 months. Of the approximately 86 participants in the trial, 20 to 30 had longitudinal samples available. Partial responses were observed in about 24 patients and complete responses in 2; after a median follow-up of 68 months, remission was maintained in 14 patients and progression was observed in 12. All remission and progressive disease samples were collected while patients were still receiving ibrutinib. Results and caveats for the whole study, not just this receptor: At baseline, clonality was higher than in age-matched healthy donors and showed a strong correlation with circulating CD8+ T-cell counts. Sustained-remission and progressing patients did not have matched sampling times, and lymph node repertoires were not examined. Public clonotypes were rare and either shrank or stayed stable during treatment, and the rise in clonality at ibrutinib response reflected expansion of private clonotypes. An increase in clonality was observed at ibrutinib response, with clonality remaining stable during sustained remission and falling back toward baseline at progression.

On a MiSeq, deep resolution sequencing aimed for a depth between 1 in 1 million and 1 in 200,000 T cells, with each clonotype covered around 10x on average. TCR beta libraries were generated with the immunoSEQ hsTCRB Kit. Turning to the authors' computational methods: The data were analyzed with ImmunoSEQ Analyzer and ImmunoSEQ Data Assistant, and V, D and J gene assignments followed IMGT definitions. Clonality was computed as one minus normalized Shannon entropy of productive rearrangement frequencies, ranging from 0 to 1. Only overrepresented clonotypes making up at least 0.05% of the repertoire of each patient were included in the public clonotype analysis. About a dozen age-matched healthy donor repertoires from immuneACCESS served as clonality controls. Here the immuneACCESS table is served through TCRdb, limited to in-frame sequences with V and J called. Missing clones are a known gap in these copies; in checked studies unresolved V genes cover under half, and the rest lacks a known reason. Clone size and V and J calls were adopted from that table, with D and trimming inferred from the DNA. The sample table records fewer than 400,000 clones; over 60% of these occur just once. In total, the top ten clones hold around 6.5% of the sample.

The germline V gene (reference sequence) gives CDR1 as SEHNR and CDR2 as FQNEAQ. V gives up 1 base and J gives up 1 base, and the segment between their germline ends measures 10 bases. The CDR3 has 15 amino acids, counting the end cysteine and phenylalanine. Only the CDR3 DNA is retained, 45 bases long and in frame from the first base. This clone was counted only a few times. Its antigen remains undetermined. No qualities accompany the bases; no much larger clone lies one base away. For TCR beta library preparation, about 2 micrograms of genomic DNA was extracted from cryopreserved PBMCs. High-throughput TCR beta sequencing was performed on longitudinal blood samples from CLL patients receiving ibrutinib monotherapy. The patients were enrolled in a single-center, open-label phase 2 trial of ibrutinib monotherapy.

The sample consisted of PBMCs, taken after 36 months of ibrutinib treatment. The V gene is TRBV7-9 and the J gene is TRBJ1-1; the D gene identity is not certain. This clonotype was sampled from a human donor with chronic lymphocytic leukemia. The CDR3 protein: CASSLVGPANTEAFF. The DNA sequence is TGTGCCAGCAGCTTAGTCGGTCCAGCGAACACTGAAGCTTTCTTT.